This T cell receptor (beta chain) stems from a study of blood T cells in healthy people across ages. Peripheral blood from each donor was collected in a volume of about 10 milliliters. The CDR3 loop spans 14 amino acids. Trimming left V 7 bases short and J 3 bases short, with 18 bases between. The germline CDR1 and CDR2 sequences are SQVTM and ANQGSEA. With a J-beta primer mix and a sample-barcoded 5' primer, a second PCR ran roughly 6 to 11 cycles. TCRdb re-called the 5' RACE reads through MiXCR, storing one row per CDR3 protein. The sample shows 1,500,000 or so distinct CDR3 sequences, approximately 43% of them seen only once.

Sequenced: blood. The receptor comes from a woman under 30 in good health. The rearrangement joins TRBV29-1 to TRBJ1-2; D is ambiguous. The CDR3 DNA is TGCAGCGCCCCAAATGGGAAGGACCACTATGGCTACACCTTC. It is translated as CSAPNGKDHYGYTF.